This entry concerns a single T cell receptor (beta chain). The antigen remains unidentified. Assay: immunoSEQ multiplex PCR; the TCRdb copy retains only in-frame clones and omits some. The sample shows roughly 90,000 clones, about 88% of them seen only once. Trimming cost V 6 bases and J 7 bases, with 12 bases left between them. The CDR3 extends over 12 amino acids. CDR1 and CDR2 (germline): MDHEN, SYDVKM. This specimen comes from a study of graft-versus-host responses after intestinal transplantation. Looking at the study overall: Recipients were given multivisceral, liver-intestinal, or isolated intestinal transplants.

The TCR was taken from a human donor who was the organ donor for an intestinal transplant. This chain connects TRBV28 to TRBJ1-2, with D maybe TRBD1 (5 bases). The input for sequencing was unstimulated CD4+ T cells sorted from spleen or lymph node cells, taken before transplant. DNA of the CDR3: TGTGCCAGCAGCCGGGGGAATTTTGGCTACACCTTC. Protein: CASSRGNFGYTF.